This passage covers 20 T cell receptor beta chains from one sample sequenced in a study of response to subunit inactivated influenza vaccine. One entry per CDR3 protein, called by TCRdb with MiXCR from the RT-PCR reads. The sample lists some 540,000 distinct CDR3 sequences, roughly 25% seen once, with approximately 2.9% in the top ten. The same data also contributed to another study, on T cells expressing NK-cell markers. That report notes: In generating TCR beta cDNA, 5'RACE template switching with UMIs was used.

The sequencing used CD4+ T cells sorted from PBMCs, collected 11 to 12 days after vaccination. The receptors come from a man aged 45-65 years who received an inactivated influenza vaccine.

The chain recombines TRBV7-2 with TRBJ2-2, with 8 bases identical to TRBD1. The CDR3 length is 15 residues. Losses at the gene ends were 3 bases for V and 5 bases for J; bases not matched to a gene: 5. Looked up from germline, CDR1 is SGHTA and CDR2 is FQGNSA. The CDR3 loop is CASSFRDRRTGELFF. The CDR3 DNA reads TGTGCCAGCAGCTTCCGGGACAGGCGGACCGGGGAGCTGTTTTTT.

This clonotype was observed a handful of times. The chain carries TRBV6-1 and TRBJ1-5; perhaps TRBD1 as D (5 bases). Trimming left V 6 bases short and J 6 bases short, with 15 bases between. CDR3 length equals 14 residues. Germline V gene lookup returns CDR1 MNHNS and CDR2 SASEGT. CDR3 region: CASSRGRGTQPQHF. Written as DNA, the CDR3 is TGTGCCAGCAGCCGGGGTAGGGGAACTCAGCCCCAGCATTTT.

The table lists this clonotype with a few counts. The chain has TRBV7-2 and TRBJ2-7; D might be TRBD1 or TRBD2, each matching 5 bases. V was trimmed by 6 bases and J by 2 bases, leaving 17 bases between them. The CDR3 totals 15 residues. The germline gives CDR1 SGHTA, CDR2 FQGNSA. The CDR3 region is CASRQAGTAAYEQYF. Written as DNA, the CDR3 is TGTGCCAGCAGACAAGCCGGGACCGCAGCCTACGAGCAGTACTTC.

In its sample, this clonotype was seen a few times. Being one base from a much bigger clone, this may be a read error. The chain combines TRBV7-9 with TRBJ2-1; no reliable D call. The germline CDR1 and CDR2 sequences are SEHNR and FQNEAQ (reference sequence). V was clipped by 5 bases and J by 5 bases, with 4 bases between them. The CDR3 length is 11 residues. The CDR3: CASSIDNEQFF. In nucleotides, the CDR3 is TGTGCCAGCAGCATAGACAATGAGCAGTTCTTC.

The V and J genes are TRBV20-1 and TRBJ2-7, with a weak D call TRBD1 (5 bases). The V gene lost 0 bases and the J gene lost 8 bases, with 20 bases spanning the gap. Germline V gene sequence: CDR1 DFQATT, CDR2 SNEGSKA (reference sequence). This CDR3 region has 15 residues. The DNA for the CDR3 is TGCAGTGCTAGAGACCCTCTTGGGAAGGGGTCTCAGCAGTACTTC. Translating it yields CSARDPLGKGSQQYF.

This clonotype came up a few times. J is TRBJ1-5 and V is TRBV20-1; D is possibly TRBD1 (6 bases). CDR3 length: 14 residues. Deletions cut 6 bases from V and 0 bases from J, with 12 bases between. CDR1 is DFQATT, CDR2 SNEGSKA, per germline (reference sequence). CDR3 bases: TGCAGTGCCAGGGACAACCATAGCAATCAGCCCCAGCATTTT. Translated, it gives CSARDNHSNQPQHF.

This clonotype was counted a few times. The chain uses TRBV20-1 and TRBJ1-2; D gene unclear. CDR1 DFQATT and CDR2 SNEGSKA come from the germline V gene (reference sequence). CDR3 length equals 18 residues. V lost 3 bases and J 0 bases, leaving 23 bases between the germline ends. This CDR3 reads CSASSLSLGKQPNYGYTF. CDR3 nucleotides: TGCAGTGCTAGTTCTTTGTCGCTCGGGAAACAACCTAACTATGGCTACACCTTC.

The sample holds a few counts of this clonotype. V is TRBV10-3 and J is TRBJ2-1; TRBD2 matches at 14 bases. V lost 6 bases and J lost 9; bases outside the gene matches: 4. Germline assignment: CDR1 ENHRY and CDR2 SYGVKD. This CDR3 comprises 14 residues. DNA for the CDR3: TGTGCCATCAGGAGGACTAGCGGGAGGACTGAGCAGTTCTTC. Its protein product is CAIRRTSGRTEQFF.

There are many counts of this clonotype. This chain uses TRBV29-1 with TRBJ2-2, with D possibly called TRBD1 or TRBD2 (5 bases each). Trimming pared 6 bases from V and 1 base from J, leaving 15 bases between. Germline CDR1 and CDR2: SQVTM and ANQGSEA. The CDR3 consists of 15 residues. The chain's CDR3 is CSVVGTAENTGELFF. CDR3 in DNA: TGCAGCGTCGTGGGGACCGCGGAGAACACCGGGGAGCTGTTTTTT.

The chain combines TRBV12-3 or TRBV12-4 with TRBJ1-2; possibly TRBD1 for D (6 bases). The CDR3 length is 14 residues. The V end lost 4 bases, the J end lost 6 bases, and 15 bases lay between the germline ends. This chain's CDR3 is CASSYEQGVDGYTF. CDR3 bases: TGTGCCAGCAGTTATGAACAGGGTGTAGATGGCTACACCTTC.

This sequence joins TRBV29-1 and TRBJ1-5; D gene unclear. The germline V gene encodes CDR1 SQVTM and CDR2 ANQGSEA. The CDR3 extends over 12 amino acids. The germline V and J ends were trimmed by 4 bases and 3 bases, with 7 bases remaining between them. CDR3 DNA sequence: TGCAGCGTTGGGGCAGACAATCAGCCCCAGCATTTT. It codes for CSVGADNQPQHF.

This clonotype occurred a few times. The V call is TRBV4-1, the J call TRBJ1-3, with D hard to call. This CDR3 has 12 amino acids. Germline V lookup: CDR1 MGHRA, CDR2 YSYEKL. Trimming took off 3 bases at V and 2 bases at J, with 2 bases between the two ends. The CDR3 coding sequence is TGCGCCAGCAGCCAGACTGGAAACACCATATATTTT. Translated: CASSQTGNTIYF.

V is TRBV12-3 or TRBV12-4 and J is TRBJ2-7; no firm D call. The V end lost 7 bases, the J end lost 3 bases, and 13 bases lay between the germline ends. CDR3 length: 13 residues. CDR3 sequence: CASTVTDRYEQYF. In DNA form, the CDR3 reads TGTGCCAGCACCGTAACTGATCGCTACGAGCAGTACTTC.

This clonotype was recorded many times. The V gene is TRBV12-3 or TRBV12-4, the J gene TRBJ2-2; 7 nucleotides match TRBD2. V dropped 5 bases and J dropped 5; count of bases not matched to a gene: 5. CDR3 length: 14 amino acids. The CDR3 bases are TGTGCCAGCAGTCCCGGGGGGTTAACCGGGGAGCTGTTTTTT. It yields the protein CASSPGGLTGELFF.

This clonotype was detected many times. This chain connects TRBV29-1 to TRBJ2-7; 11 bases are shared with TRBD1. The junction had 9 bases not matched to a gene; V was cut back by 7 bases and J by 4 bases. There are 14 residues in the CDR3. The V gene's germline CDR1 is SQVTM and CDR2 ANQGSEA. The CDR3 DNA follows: TGCAGCGCCACGGATGGGACAGGGGGGTACGAGCAGTACTTC. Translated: CSATDGTGGYEQYF.

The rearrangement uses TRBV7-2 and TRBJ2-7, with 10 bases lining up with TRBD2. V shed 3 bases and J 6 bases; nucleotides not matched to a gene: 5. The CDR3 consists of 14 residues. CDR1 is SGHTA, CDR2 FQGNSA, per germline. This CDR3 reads CASSLGLAFLEQYF. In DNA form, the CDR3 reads TGTGCCAGCAGCTTGGGACTAGCGTTCCTCGAGCAGTACTTC.

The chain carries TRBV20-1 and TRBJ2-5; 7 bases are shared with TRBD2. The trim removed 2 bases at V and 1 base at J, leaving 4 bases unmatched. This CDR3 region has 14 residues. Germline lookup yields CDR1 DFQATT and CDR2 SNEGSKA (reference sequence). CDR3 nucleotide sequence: TGCAGTGCTAGATTTCCTAGCGGCCAAGAGACCCAGTACTTC. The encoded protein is CSARFPSGQETQYF.

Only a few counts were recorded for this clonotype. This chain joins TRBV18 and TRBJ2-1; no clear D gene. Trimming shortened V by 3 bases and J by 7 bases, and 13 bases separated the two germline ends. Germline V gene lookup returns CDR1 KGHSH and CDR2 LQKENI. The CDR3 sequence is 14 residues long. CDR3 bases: TGTGCCAGCTCACCTCGAGTGCAAGAAAATGAGCAGTTCTTC. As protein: CASSPRVQENEQFF.

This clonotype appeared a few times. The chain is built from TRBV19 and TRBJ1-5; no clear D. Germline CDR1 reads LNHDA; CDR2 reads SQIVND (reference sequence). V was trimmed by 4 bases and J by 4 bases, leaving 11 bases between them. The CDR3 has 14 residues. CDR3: CASSTVHGNQPQHF. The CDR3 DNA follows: TGTGCCAGTAGTACCGTTCACGGAAATCAGCCCCAGCATTTT.

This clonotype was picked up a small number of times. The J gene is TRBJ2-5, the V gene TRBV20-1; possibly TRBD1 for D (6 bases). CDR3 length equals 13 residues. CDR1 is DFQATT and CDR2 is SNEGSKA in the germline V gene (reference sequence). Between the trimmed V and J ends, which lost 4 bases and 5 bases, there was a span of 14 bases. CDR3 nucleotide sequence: TGCAGTGCTACCAGGACAGTCCGTGAGACCCAGTACTTC. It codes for CSATRTVRETQYF.